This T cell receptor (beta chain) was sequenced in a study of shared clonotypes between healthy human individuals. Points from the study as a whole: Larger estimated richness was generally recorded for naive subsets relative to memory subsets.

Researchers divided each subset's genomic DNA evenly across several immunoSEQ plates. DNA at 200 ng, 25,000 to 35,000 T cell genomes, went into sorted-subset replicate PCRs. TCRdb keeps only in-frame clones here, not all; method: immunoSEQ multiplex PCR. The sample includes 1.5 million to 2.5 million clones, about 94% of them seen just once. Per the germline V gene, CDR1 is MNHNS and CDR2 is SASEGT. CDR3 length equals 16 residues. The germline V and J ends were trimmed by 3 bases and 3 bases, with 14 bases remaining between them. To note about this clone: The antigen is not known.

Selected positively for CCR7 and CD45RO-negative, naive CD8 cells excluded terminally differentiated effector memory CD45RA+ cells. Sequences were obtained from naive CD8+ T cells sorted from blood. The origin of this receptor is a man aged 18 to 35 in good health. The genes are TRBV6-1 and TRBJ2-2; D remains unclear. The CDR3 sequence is CASSELFATYTGELFF. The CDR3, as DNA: TGTGCCAGCAGTGAGCTCTTTGCGACGTACACCGGGGAGCTGTTTTTT.